The present T cell receptor beta chain was sequenced within a study of blood T cell repertoires in COVID-19 (dated by TCRdb to 2020 to 2021). For the study in its entirety: Samples from collaborators originated in the United States, Italy and Spain and spanned both the acute and convalescent phases of COVID-19. The material from the prospective study consisted of cDNA or gDNA derived from T cells, B-cell-depleted T cells, or PBMCs. Subjects who had been exposed to COVID-19, were actively infected with it, or had recovered from it provided the deeply sampled blood TCRbeta repertoires that made up the dataset. A freely available public database, intended as a resource for researchers studying the immune response to SARS-CoV-2, is where the repertoires were released. The samples were drawn from two sources: the first 160 participants of the ongoing ImmuneRACE study, and 1,000 to 1,500 subjects contributed by 6 global collaborators. Nearly every sample came with metadata listing a de-identified subject ID, COVID-19 status, age in years and sex. Where available, HLA class I and class II types were taken from metadata supplied by the sample provider and were not determined by assay-based typing. Beyond this particular receptor, the publication reports: How much clinical and demographic metadata was included differed by source and by participant, and the metadata was provided uncurated.

Participants in the prospective study were enrolled through a virtual design, were aged roughly 18 to 90 years, and lived in roughly 24 United States geographic areas. In the prospective study, participants were assigned to cohorts based on the clinical history participants reported in a screening survey and a study questionnaire. For ImmuneRACE Cohort 3, a participant was defined as recovered based on two consecutive negative NP/OP PCR tests, clearance by a healthcare professional, or resolution of symptoms. Each participant in the prospective study had whole blood, serum and a nasopharyngeal or oropharyngeal swab collected by mobile phlebotomists. Over an approximately 2-month period, participants in the prospective study had the option of providing additional blood draws and questionnaires. Before DNA extraction, blood samples from the prospective study were shipped at room temperature or frozen.

The V end gives up 5 bases and the J end 5 bases, leaving 3 bases in the junction not matched to a gene. The germline V gene encodes CDR1 LNHDA and CDR2 SQIVND (reference sequence). Spanning cysteine to phenylalanine, the CDR3 consists of 13 amino acids. The retained sequence is limited to the CDR3, 39 bases, with the frame set at the first base. About this clone: Its specific antigen is unknown. Base quality data are lacking; no much larger clone is found one base away.

TCRbeta CDR3 regions were amplified from genomic DNA by means of the immunoSEQ Assay, a bias-controlled multiplex PCR. The study's own analysis went as follows. Nucleated cell counts per sample were estimated from amplification of reference gene primers within the assay. To quantify the absolute abundance of each unique TCRbeta CDR3 rearrangement, sequence reads were collapsed and filtered. For each sample, productive Simpson clonality was calculated by taking the square root of Simpson's diversity index across productive rearrangements. TCRdb limited this immuneACCESS table to in-frame rearrangements with V and J called. A share of clones is missing; checked studies link under half to unresolved V genes, and the rest is unexplained. V, J and clone size reflect that table, while D and trimming were determined from the DNA. The sample yields fewer than 150,000 clones; about four fifths were counted once. 15% to 20% of the sample rests with the top ten.

The V and J genes are TRBV19 and TRBJ1-2; 9 of the junction bases match TRBD1. The sample was PBMCs or T cells enriched from blood (not recorded which). The sequence derives from a man between 25 and 39 years old who had recovered from COVID-19. The nucleotide sequence reads TGTGCCAGTAGTTTGGACAGGGGATATGGCTACACCTTC. This yields the protein CASSLDRGYGYTF.